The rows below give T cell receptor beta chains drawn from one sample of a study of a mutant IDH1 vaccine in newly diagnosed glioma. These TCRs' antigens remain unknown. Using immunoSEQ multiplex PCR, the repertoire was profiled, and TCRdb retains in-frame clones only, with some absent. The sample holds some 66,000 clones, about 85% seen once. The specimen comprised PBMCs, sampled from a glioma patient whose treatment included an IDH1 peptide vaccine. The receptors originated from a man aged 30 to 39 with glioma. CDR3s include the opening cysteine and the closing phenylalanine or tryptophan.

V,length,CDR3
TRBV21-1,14,CASSKGQGNTEAFF
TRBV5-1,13,CASSQTPSYGYTF
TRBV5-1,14,CASSLVAGLNEQFF
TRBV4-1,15,CASSQGTGVFNEQYF
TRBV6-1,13,CASREGHRYEQYF
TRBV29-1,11,CSVFRGTEAFF
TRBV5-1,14,CASSAGQVTDTQYF
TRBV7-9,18,CASSLRLQQGAPGNTIYF
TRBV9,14,CATASGGSTDTQYF
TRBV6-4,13,CASRGQGTGELFF
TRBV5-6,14,CASSRGLMNTEAFF
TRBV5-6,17,CASSLTGLRSGVNVLTF
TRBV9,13,CASSRELTGELFF
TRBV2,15,CASSGWRVSNQPQHF
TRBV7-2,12,CASSLALQPQHF
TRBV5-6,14,CASSRTGDVTEAFF
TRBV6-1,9,CASRPGYTF
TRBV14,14,CASSQDSVINEQFF
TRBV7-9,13,CASTPRDTETQYF
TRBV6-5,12,CASRDRWTEAFF
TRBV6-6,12,CASRETNQPQHF
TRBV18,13,CASSGTANQPQHF